The sequence of this TCR beta chain was determined in a study of long-term antiretroviral therapy in people with HIV. Survey-level immunoSEQ v3.0 assays were run. The protocol was immunoSEQ multiplex PCR, while the TCRdb copy is restricted to in-frame clones and leaves out a portion. The sample includes tens of thousands of clones, 85% of them seen just once. Comment on this clone: Its specificity is unknown.

This CDR3 spans 14 amino acids. Germline V gene sequence: CDR1 LNHDA, CDR2 SQIVND (reference sequence). The V end was cut by 8 bases, the J end by 1 base, with 15 bases between. Study-wide results and caveats: The study found that diversity rose after ART but stayed below transplant donor controls.

The chain recombines TRBV19 with TRBJ2-7; the D gene is possibly TRBD1 (6 bases). The source was unsorted PBMCs, collected 2.3 years after starting antiretroviral therapy. This TCR was sampled from a man between 40 and 49 years old with HIV. The CDR3 loop reads CASAGDGVSYEQYF. CDR3 DNA sequence: TGTGCCAGTGCAGGGGATGGTGTGTCCTACGAGCAGTACTTC.